This TCR beta chain appears in the sequencing data of a study of CD8+CD57+ T cells in acquired aplastic anemia. This CDR3 region has 13 residues. The V gene lost 4 bases and the J gene lost 1 base, with 7 bases spanning the gap. Germline V gives CDR1 ENHRY, CDR2 SYGVKD. For CDR3 and TCR beta VDJ profiling, genomic DNA was the template used. TCRdb ran MiXCR on the reads and lists one entry per CDR3 protein. The top ten hold 8.4% of the sample, which has around 140,000 distinct CDR3 sequences, about 40% seen once. Specimen: sorted CD4+, CD8+, or CD8+CD57+ T cells (not recorded which) from PBMCs. The chain carries TRBV10-3 and TRBJ1-1; a possible D gene is TRBD1 (5 bases). This receptor was taken from a human donor in good health, serving as a control. CDR3 loop: CAISGQPNTEAFF. In nucleotides, the CDR3 is TGTGCCATCAGTGGACAGCCGAACACTGAAGCTTTCTTT.